The sequence of this TCR beta chain was determined in a study of T cells in Graves' hyperthyroidism and ophthalmopathy (dated by TCRdb to 2018 to 2020). For the wider study: Peripheral blood was sampled at the time of initial diagnosis, prior to any treatment. To identify distinguishing TCR V-J signatures, a discovery cohort of 100 patients was used, comprising 43 with Graves' ophthalmopathy and some 57 with stable Graves' hyperthyroidism. Whether ophthalmopathy could be predicted prospectively was tested in an independent validation cohort made up of fewer than 20 hyperthyroidism patients plus 17 patients who later progressed to ophthalmopathy. For training and testing, the 100 or so patients in the discovery cohort were randomly divided in a 7:3 ratio. The study also compared thyroid tissue and blood T-cell repertoires from more than five Graves' hyperthyroidism patients. After blood sampling, hyperthyroidism patients were treated with methimazole at a starting dose of 30 mg daily, and ophthalmopathy patients were treated with high-dose intravenous methylprednisolone. The paper describes TCR Vbeta CDR3 sequencing of about 140 peripheral blood samples, made up of under 50 ophthalmopathy patients, roughly 75 hyperthyroidism patients and some 17 progressor patients. Results the study describes overall, beyond this receptor: Sample size was not statistically predetermined, and investigators were not blinded to group allocation. Ophthalmopathy was separated from stable hyperthyroidism by a 13 V-J signature model, with approximately 86% sensitivity and about 84% specificity obtained in cross-validation and 80%/75% obtained in testing. During validation, the model predicted progression to ophthalmopathy a median of about 6.3 months ahead of onset, with more than 55% sensitivity and 72.22% specificity. Most expanded thyroid clonotypes (frequency above 0.001) were also detected in blood, a finding suggesting that blood repertoires may reflect thyroid immune responses.

The hyperthyroidism patients were between 18 and 65 years old and newly diagnosed, with a disease duration of less than 2 months. Patients with uncontrolled infections, other autoimmune diseases, pregnancy or lactation were excluded. Clinical symptoms, serum thyroxine and TRAb, thyroid ultrasound, and orbital computed tomography formed the basis for the diagnoses. Blood from progressor patients was collected at the time of first diagnosis with hyperthyroidism, before any ophthalmopathy symptoms had appeared. PBMCs were separated from approximately 10 ml of fresh peripheral blood using Ficoll-Paque density gradient centrifugation. Progressor patients were first diagnosed with Graves' hyperthyroidism and then developed ophthalmopathy during follow-up. Trizol reagent was used to extract total RNA, and RNA quality was then checked on an Agilent 2100 Bioanalyzer. Amplification of TCR beta CDR3 regions was carried out from RNA transcripts. The TCR CDR3 was subjected to a first round of RT-PCR using the HTBI primer set and the Qiagen OneStep RT-PCR kit. A second multiplex PCR round built the libraries, followed by size selection and purification. Sequencing of the libraries was done on an Illumina HiSeq2000 using paired-end 100 bp reads. The paper's data handling went like this. SOAPnuke was used to process the raw data, removing reads that contained adapters or uncalled bases, had a mean Phred below 15, or lacked an exact match to the constant primer or identifier. COPE v1.2.5 was used to merge the high-quality paired reads, and each unique nucleotide sequence was defined as a clonotype. MiTCR v1.1 was used to align the clonotypes against IMGT TRBV, TRBD and TRBJ reference segments. The analysis included only V-J combinations with a frequency above 0.0001, which together covered 99% to 99.2% of the repertoires. A TCS score was defined as the ratio between F50 (clonal expansion) and ExV (chaos), using BLOSUM62-based TCRdist between CDR3 peptides within each V-J. Welch's t-statistics and random forest reduced some 510 V-J features to 13, which were used in a naive Bayes classifier (R e1071). TCRdb reran the public reads through fastp at Q25 and MiXCR, keeping productive beta chains. CDR3 protein sequences are deduplicated, and each keeps its most common genes and DNA. What appears here as the V and J calls and clone size reflects TCRdb's work, not the paper's. The sample table holds hundreds of thousands of distinct CDR3 sequences, of which less than 20% were seen once. 25% to 35% of the sample belongs to the ten largest clones.

For CDR1 and CDR2, the germline V gene lists SGDLS and YYNGEE. Relative to germline, V is 4 bases shorter and J is 0 bases shorter, with 11 bases between their ends. From its cysteine to its phenylalanine, the CDR3 spans 15 amino acids. The DNA shown is the 45-base CDR3, in frame from base 1. On this clonotype: Its antigen is unknown. No per-base quality is available; no much larger clone lies one base away.

The chain couples TRBV9 to TRBJ2-1; tentative D gene TRBD2, with 6 bases matching. The sequence was obtained from a woman between 18 and 30 years old with Graves' hyperthyroidism that later progressed to Graves' ophthalmopathy. Sequencing used blood. In nucleotides, the sequence is TGTGCCAGCAGCTCTAGCGCGGACTCCTACAATGAGCAGTTCTTC. This encodes CASSSSADSYNEQFF.